This is a list of T cell receptor beta chains from one sample in a study of T cells in Graves' hyperthyroidism and ophthalmopathy. Via MiXCR, TCRdb re-called the multiplex PCR reads, giving one row per CDR3 protein. The sample shows about 610,000 distinct CDR3 sequences, over 12% of them seen only once. The source material was blood. Receptor source: a woman aged 40 to 50 with Graves' ophthalmopathy. Both conserved end residues are part of each CDR3. A D gene is named only where the DNA matches it firmly. Size values are once, few and many counts, or a class for expanded clones, and some rows have none.

J gene | CDR3 length | V gene | D gene | clone size | CDR3 protein | CDR3 DNA
TRBJ1-1 | 14 | TRBV5-1 | . | many | CASSLESSGSEAFF | TGCGCCAGCAGCTTGGAAAGTAGTGGGTCTGAAGCTTTCTTT
TRBJ2-7 | 13 | TRBV20-1 | . | many | CSATWGVGNEQYF | TGCAGTGCGACCTGGGGGGTAGGGAACGAGCAGTACTTC
TRBJ2-5 | 14 | TRBV19 | TRBD2 | many | CATSGLAEGETQYF | TGTGCCACCAGTGGTCTAGCGGAGGGAGAGACCCAGTACTTC
TRBJ1-6 | 13 | TRBV6-1 | . | many | CASSESRWEPLHF | TGTGCCAGCAGTGAAAGTAGGTGGGAACCCCTCCACTTT
TRBJ2-7 | 17 | TRBV27 | TRBD2 | many | CASSPRLAGGRLYEQYF | TGTGCCAGCAGTCCAAGACTAGCGGGAGGTCGACTTTACGAGCAGTACTTC
TRBJ2-7 | 15 | TRBV4-1 | TRBD1 | many | CASRAGTGGVYEQYF | TGCGCCAGCAGGGCCGGGACAGGGGGTGTCTACGAGCAGTACTTC
TRBJ1-5 | 13 | TRBV19 | . | many | CASSIDRDQPQHF | TGTGCCAGTAGTATAGATCGCGATCAGCCCCAGCATTTT
TRBJ2-7 | 15 | TRBV7-9 | . | many | CASSHSGQSSYEQYF | TGTGCCAGCAGCCACTCCGGACAGAGCTCCTACGAGCAGTACTTC
TRBJ2-7 | 14 | TRBV19 | . | few | CASSIRLGADEQYF | TGTGCCAGTAGTATTAGGTTGGGCGCCGACGAGCAGTACTTC
TRBJ1-5 | 15 | TRBV30 | . | . | CAWNAGNFDNQPQHF | TGTGCCTGGAATGCAGGGAATTTTGACAATCAGCCCCAGCATTTT